This T cell receptor (beta chain) was observed in a study of shared clonotypes between healthy human individuals. Clones were read by immunoSEQ multiplex PCR, and TCRdb kept only the in-frame ones, dropping some. The table records 2.5 million or so clones, around 94% of them present only once. Per the germline V gene, CDR1 is MNHNS and CDR2 is SASEGT. The V gene lost 1 base and the J gene lost 6 bases, with 21 bases spanning the gap. The CDR3 has 17 residues. Study-wide points: Sample collection involved blood only; tissue repertoires are likely different. The naive CD4 repertoires of four donors were compared, and approximately 4.7% of clonotypes were shared. Larger richness was generally estimated for naive than memory subsets.

About this clone: Its target is unknown.

The chain joins TRBV6-1 to TRBJ1-2; the D gene is possibly TRBD1 (5 bases). This clonotype originated in a man aged 18 to 30 in good health. Sample: naive CD4+ T cells sorted from blood. The subset was: CD45RA+ positively selected. The CDR3 nucleotides read TGTGCCAGCAGTGAAGGGATGTTGGGGCAGTTGCAACATGGCTACACCTTC. It yields the protein CASSEGMLGQLQHGYTF.